This TCR beta chain was identified during a study of identical twins' blood T cells. The CDR3 length is 15 residues. With 5 bases removed from V and 6 bases from J, the gap between germline ends came to 16 bases. The V gene's germline CDR1 is MNHEY and CDR2 SMNVEV (reference sequence). Both ends of each TCR cDNA library bore sample-specific barcodes. TCRdb used MiXCR to reprocess the 5' RACE reads, holding one entry per CDR3 protein. The sample includes 400,000 or so distinct CDR3 sequences, roughly 30% of them seen just once. The source material was PBMCs. The gene calls are TRBV27 and TRBJ2-2, with D unresolved. The TCR was taken from a woman aged 18 to 49 in good health. CDR3 sequence reads: CASSTLTLSAGELFF. The CDR3 DNA sequence: TGTGCCAGCAGTACACTCACCCTCTCCGCCGGGGAGCTGTTTTTT.